The clone carrying this T cell receptor beta chain turned up a few times. Regarding time point: pretreatment peripheral blood. The patients' disease, urothelial carcinoma, was locally advanced or metastatic. This sample was taken from a study of PD-L1 blockade in urothelial cancer. Study-wide context: Most patients, about nine tenths of the roughly 30, were males with bladder-origin cancer. Previous chemotherapy exposure amounted to 0 to 3 regimens for patients.

J was trimmed by 0 bases and V by 6 bases; bases with no gene match: 3. CDR3 length: 17 residues. Germline V gives CDR1 ENHRY, CDR2 SYGVKD. Assay used: immunoSEQ multiplex PCR; TCRdb lists only in-frame clones, some missing. The table records tens of thousands of clones, over 80% of them present only once. The rearrangement joins TRBV10-3 to TRBJ2-1, with TRBD2 matching over 15 bases. This TCR was sampled from a woman in her 70s with urothelial cancer. Sequenced here: PBMCs, sampled around atezolizumab (anti-PD-L1) treatment. Written as DNA, the CDR3 is TGTGCCATCAGGGGGACTAGCGGGGGGAGCTCCTACAATGAGCAGTTCTTC. Its protein product is CAIRGTSGGSSYNEQFF.